A single sample is the source of the 12 T cell receptor beta chains below, sequenced in a study of shared clonotypes between healthy human individuals. Produced via immunoSEQ multiplex PCR; TCRdb's table is partial and in-frame only. The table has fewer than 2.5 million clones, approximately 93% seen once; the top ten hold approximately 0.36%. The sequenced sample consisted of naive CD4+ T cells from PBMCs. This sample's subset: CD45RA+ positively selected. The receptors shown here come from a man aged 18 to 30 in good health. Some clones in this sample may be carry-over from other donors' samples.

The rearrangement uses TRBV7-9 and TRBJ1-5; 7 nucleotides agree with TRBD1. The CDR3 is 13 amino acids. V lost 5 bases to trimming and J lost 7 bases; unmatched junction nucleotides: 5. Germline V gene sequence: CDR1 SEHNR, CDR2 FQNEAQ (reference sequence). As DNA, the CDR3 is TGTGCCAGCAGCCCCGAGGGGGCCCAGCCCCAGCATTTT. Protein product: CASSPEGAQPQHF.

The rearrangement uses TRBV27 and TRBJ1-2; a possible D gene is TRBD1 (5 bases). Trimming removed 7 bases from V and 0 bases from J, with 15 bases in between. There are 15 residues in the CDR3. The germline CDR1 and CDR2 sequences are MNHEY and SMNVEV (reference sequence). In nucleotides, the CDR3 is TGTGCCAGCACCCCAGTGGGACGGTCTAACTATGGCTACACCTTC. Translating gives CASTPVGRSNYGYTF.

The gene calls are TRBV7-3 and TRBJ2-6, with 8 nucleotides matching TRBD2. CDR3 size: 18 residues. With V trimmed by 0 bases and J by 4 bases, 8 bases remained unmatched. Germline loops: CDR1 SGHTA, CDR2 FQGTGA. Written as DNA, the CDR3 is TGTGCCAGCAGCTTAACGTGGGCGGGAGGCCCCGGGGCCAACGTCCTGACTTTC. Translation: CASSLTWAGGPGANVLTF. Full variable domain (missing parts from reference TRBV7-3 and TRBJ2-6): GAGVSQTPSNKVTEKGKYVELRCDPISGHTALYWYRQSLGQGPEFLIYFQGTGAADDSGLPNDRFFAVRPEGSVSTLKIQRTERGDSAVYLCASSLTWAGGPGANVLTFGAGSRLTVL.

The chain recombines TRBV27 with TRBJ2-7, with TRBD2 identical over 12 bases. Per the germline V gene, CDR1 is MNHEY and CDR2 is SMNVEV (reference sequence). The CDR3 has 15 amino acids. With 7 bases clipped from V and 5 bases from J, the junction kept 9 bases outside the gene matches. In DNA form, the CDR3 reads TGTGCCAGCACCTTGAAGGCTAGCGGGAGGGACGAGCAGTACTTC. Amino acids: CASTLKASGRDEQYF.

The V and J genes are TRBV30 and TRBJ2-2; 7 bases are a match to TRBD1. This CDR3 contains 16 residues. Germline V gene data show CDR1 as GTSNPN and CDR2 as SVGIG (reference sequence). With V trimmed by 1 base and J by 4 bases, 9 bases remained unmatched. The CDR3 is CAWSGITYRGTGELFF. CDR3 in DNA: TGTGCCTGGAGTGGAATCACATACAGGGGCACCGGGGAGCTGTTTTTT.

This clone was recorded once. The J gene is TRBJ1-1, the V gene TRBV23-1; TRBD1 matches 8 bases. TRBV23-1 counts as an open reading frame of uncertain function. The ends lost 7 bases at V and 4 bases at J; junction bases unmatched: 2. The CDR3 runs 12 residues. CDR3 region: CASTGQGTEAFF. The CDR3 DNA reads as TGCGCCAGCACCGGACAGGGCACTGAAGCTTTCTTT.

The CDR3 spells CASSLGTGEGETQYF. As DNA, the CDR3 is TGTGCCAGCAGCTTGGGGACAGGGGAGGGGGAGACCCAGTACTTC. The chain uses TRBV11-3 and TRBJ2-5; 10 nucleotides agree with TRBD1. The CDR3 sequence is 15 residues long. V trimming: 3 bases; J trimming: 5 bases; junction bases outside the gene matches: 6. Germline V lookup: CDR1 SGHNT, CDR2 YENEEA. The variable domain in full, with the rest retrieved from reference TRBV11-3 and TRBJ2-5, is EAGVVQSPRYKIIEKKQPVAFWCNPISGHNTLYWYLQNLGQGPELLIRYENEEAVDDSQLPKDRFSAERLKGVDSTLKIQPAELGDSAVYLCASSLGTGEGETQYFGPGTRLLVL.

The chain carries TRBV19 and TRBJ2-3; D gene unclear. The germline CDR1 and CDR2 sequences are LNHDA and SQIVND (reference sequence). V lost 5 bases and J 5 bases, leaving 8 bases between the germline ends. The CDR3 has 12 residues. The CDR3 nucleotides read TGTGCCAGTAGTCTTCCCAGAGATACGCAGTATTTT. Protein: CASSLPRDTQYF.

The chain employs TRBV28 and TRBJ2-2; a possible D gene is TRBD1 (6 bases). CDR1 and CDR2 from the germline V gene are MDHEN and SYDVKM. The CDR3 runs 15 residues. The V end lost 6 bases, the J end lost 4 bases, and 15 bases lay between the germline ends. The CDR3 coding sequence is TGTGCCAGCAGCATTGCCCCCAGGGGCACCGGGGAGCTGTTTTTT. Protein: CASSIAPRGTGELFF.

The gene calls are TRBV5-8 and TRBJ2-1; 11 bases line up with TRBD2. Trimming took 1 base from V and 6 from J; bases not matched to a gene: 6. CDR3 length equals 16 residues. Germline V gene data show CDR1 as SGHTS and CDR2 as YDEGEE. The DNA of the CDR3 is TGTGCCAGCAGCTTGTCGCTAGCGGGAGGAAGCAATGAGCAGTTCTTC. It yields the protein CASSLSLAGGSNEQFF.

The chain links TRBV15 to TRBJ1-3; D is unclear. The germline V gene encodes CDR1 LNHNV and CDR2 YYDKDF (reference sequence). The CDR3 sequence is 14 residues long. V shed 3 bases and J shed 5 bases, with 11 bases lying between them. The CDR3 DNA is TGTGCCACCAGCAGGCGGCCTTTAAGAAACACCATATATTTT. It codes for CATSRRPLRNTIYF.

The chain recombines TRBV5-4 with TRBJ2-7, with TRBD2 matching over 12 bases. CDR1 is SGHNT, CDR2 YYREEE, per germline (reference sequence). This CDR3 has 14 amino acids. V lost 3 bases and J lost 9; bases outside the gene matches: 7. CDR3 DNA: TGTGCCAGCAGCTCGACTAGCGGGAGAAGTGGGCAGTACTTC. Translated: CASSSTSGRSGQYF.